The 25 T cell receptor beta chains below come from one sample, sequenced in a study of T cells in Graves' hyperthyroidism and ophthalmopathy. Amplified TCR beta CDR3 regions came from RNA transcripts. RT-PCR in the first round (using the HTBI primer set) targeted the TCR CDR3. TCRdb re-analysed the multiplex PCR reads in MiXCR, keeping a single row per CDR3 protein. The data show more than 650,000 distinct CDR3 sequences, 11% to 15% seen once. Material for sequencing was blood. The receptors derive from a woman in her late teens or twenties with Graves' hyperthyroidism.

This chain connects TRBV28 to TRBJ2-5; 12 nucleotides match TRBD1. Unmatched junction bases numbered 12, after V lost 8 bases and J lost 5 bases. Germline V gene lookup returns CDR1 MDHEN and CDR2 SYDVKM. The CDR3 has 16 amino acids. CDR3 residues: CASAGSGTGGGETQYF. CDR3 sequence (DNA): TGTGCCAGCGCCGGATCCGGGACAGGGGGCGGGGAGACCCAGTACTTC.

This clonotype was seen at least ten times. The chain uses TRBV28 and TRBJ2-7; 7 nucleotides align to TRBD2. The CDR3 extends over 14 amino acids. V lost 2 bases to trimming and J lost 4 bases; unmatched junction nucleotides: 5. Germline V gene data show CDR1 as MDHEN and CDR2 as SYDVKM. In DNA, the CDR3 is TGTGCCAGCAGTTTAAGGGCGGGAGATTACGAGCAGTACTTC. Its protein product is CASSLRAGDYEQYF.

This chain's CDR3 is CAISEGPTYEQYF. The CDR3 nucleotides read TGTGCCATCAGTGAGGGTCCAACCTACGAGCAGTACTTC. This sequence joins TRBV10-3 and TRBJ2-7; D unclear. V lost 2 bases and J lost 2, with 7 bases in between. This CDR3 comprises 13 residues. Germline-derived CDR1 and CDR2 are ENHRY and SYGVKD.

The sample holds a few counts of this clonotype. CDR3 in amino acids: CASSPPTSGNYEQYF. CDR3 coding DNA: TGTGCCAGCTCACCACCCACTAGCGGGAACTACGAGCAGTACTTC. This rearrangement joins TRBV18 to TRBJ2-7; 10 bases fit TRBD2. This CDR3 has 15 amino acids. J gave up 3 bases and V 0 bases, and 2 bases lay outside the gene matches. Germline values: CDR1 KGHSH, CDR2 LQKENI.

The chain combines TRBV6-1 with TRBJ1-1, with D possibly TRBD1 on 5 matching bases. CDR3 length: 16 amino acids. Germline lookup yields CDR1 MNHNS and CDR2 SASEGT. V lost 4 bases, J lost 0 bases, and 15 bases lay in between. The CDR3, as DNA: TGTGCCAGCAGTGTGTTAAGGACAAGAATGAACACTGAAGCTTTCTTT. Its protein is CASSVLRTRMNTEAFF.

The sample holds a few counts of this clonotype. J is TRBJ2-3 and V is TRBV9; 9 nucleotides agree with TRBD1. V trimming: 5 bases; J trimming: 3 bases; junction bases outside the gene matches: 16. Looked up from germline, CDR1 is SGDLS and CDR2 is YYNGEE. This CDR3 contains 18 residues. Written as DNA, the CDR3 is TGTGCCAGCAGTAGAGGTGCAGTCGGACAGGGGATAACAGATACGCAGTATTTT. It is translated as CASSRGAVGQGITDTQYF.

This clonotype was counted many times. The chain is built from TRBV12-3 or TRBV12-4 and TRBJ2-3; D is unresolved. The CDR3 has 14 residues. V lost 3 bases and J lost 3, with 10 bases in between. CDR3: CASSLSIGTDTQYF. For the CDR3, the DNA is TGTGCCAGCAGTTTGTCCATAGGGACAGATACGCAGTATTTT.

V is TRBV11-2 and J is TRBJ2-5; weak D call: TRBD1 (6 bases). The CDR3 has 14 amino acids. Germline values: CDR1 SGHAT, CDR2 FQNNGV. V was trimmed by 3 bases and J by 1 base, leaving 9 bases between them. CDR3 nucleotide sequence: TGTGCCAGCAGCTTCCAGGGGCTCCAAGAGACCCAGTACTTC. This encodes CASSFQGLQETQYF.

This clonotype was seen only a few times. This chain links TRBV19 with TRBJ1-5, with 10 bases lining up with TRBD1. Unmatched junction bases numbered 4, after V lost 2 bases and J lost 3 bases. Per germline, CDR1 LNHDA and CDR2 SQIVND (reference sequence). The CDR3 is 16 residues long. DNA of the CDR3: TGTGCCAGTAGTATAATGGGACAGGGGATCAATCAGCCCCAGCATTTT. It specifies CASSIMGQGINQPQHF.

This clonotype was recorded at least ten times. This chain links TRBV3-1 with TRBJ2-5, with 10 nucleotides matching TRBD1. Germline V gene sequence: CDR1 LGHDT, CDR2 YNNKEL (reference sequence). The V gene end was trimmed by 4 bases and the J gene end by 4 bases; junction bases not matched to a gene: 0. CDR3 length: 13 residues. The DNA of the CDR3 is TGTGCCAGCAGCCGGACAGGGGGAGAGACCCAGTACTTC. Translated: CASSRTGGETQYF.

The V gene is TRBV29-1, the J gene TRBJ2-5; D is uncertain. Germline V CDR1 and CDR2: SQVTM, ANQGSEA. With 4 bases removed from V and 1 base from J, the gap between germline ends came to 7 bases. CDR3 length equals 12 residues. DNA of the CDR3: TGCAGCGTTGTCCGCAGCCAAGAGACCCAGTACTTC. Residues: CSVVRSQETQYF.

The chain links TRBV30 to TRBJ1-4; D might be TRBD1 (5 bases). Germline CDR1 GTSNPN, CDR2 SVGIG (reference sequence). The CDR3 is 16 residues long. V lost 3 bases and J lost 4, with 18 bases in between. The CDR3 bases are TGTGCCTGGAGCACCGGGACGGGAGGGAATAATGAAAAACTGTTTTTT. It translates to CAWSTGTGGNNEKLFF. Together with reference TRBV30 and TRBJ1-4, the CDR3 gives the full variable domain: SQTIHQWPATLVQPVGSPLSLECTVEGTSNPNLYWYRQAAGRGLQLLFYSVGIGQISSEVPQNLSASRPQDRQFILSSKKLLLSDSGFYLCAWSTGTGGNNEKLFFGSGTQLSVL.

V is TRBV10-2 and J is TRBJ1-4; D gene unclear. CDR1 is WSHSY and CDR2 is SAAADI in the germline V gene. CDR3 length: 16 residues. V lost 2 bases and J 4 bases, leaving 14 bases between the germline ends. The CDR3 bases are TGCGCCAGCAGTGAGAACGGATGGGGAAATAATGAAAAACTGTTTTTT. This codes for CASSENGWGNNEKLFF.

The CDR3 protein is CSARDGLSGWEYF. The CDR3 bases are TGCAGTGCTAGAGACGGGCTGTCGGGTTGGGAGTACTTC. The rearrangement links TRBV20-1 to TRBJ2-5; D remains ambiguous. Between the trimmed V and J ends, which lost 0 bases and 12 bases, there was a span of 17 bases. CDR1 is DFQATT, CDR2 SNEGSKA, per germline (reference sequence). The CDR3 totals 13 residues.

This clonotype has ten or more counts. For the CDR3, the DNA is TGTGCCAGCAGCTCAGCTCTGGAGGGCCCGGGTGGCTACACCTTC. Protein: CASSSALEGPGGYTF. This chain links TRBV7-9 with TRBJ1-2; D unresolved. The CDR3 covers 15 residues. Germline CDR1 and CDR2: SEHNR and FQNEAQ (reference sequence). V shed 4 bases and J shed 7 bases, with 19 bases lying between them.

V usage is TRBV7-9 and J usage is TRBJ1-2; D gene ambiguous. This CDR3 has 14 amino acids. Trimming removed 1 base at V and 1 base at J, with 7 bases between. Germline loops: CDR1 SEHNR, CDR2 FQNEAQ (reference sequence). The chain's CDR3 is CASSLVPRNYGYTF. The CDR3 bases are TGTGCCAGCAGCTTAGTCCCCCGTAACTATGGCTACACCTTC.

This clonotype was seen only a few times. CDR3 nucleotides: TGTGCCAGCAGTTTAACAGGCCGGAGGGACACTGAAGCTTTCTTT. Encoded protein: CASSLTGRRDTEAFF. J is TRBJ1-1 and V is TRBV12-3 or TRBV12-4, with D possibly TRBD1 on 5 matching bases. CDR3 size: 15 residues. Trimming cost V 2 bases and J 3 bases, with 13 bases left between them.

This clonotype was seen at least ten times. The chain carries TRBV5-1 and TRBJ2-3; the D is unclear. Between the trimmed V and J ends, which lost 3 bases and 2 bases, there was a span of 7 bases. Germline V lookup: CDR1 SGHRS, CDR2 YFSETQ. CDR3 length equals 13 residues. CDR3 nucleotides: TGCGCCAGCAGCTGGCAGCACACAGATACGCAGTATTTT. As protein: CASSWQHTDTQYF.

This clonotype was seen only a few times. The V call is TRBV28, the J call TRBJ2-5, with unresolved D. V shed 6 bases and J shed 0 bases, with 11 bases lying between them. The CDR3 has 14 amino acids. The germline V gene has CDR1 MDHEN and CDR2 SYDVKM. As DNA, the CDR3 is TGTGCCAGCAGCCTGCTACTAAACCAAGAGACCCAGTACTTC. The encoded protein is CASSLLLNQETQYF.

This clonotype was counted many times. V usage is TRBV10-3 and J usage is TRBJ2-7; D is perhaps TRBD2 (6 bases). Trimming left V 4 bases short and J 2 bases short, with 12 bases between. This CDR3 is 14 amino acids long. Germline V gene data show CDR1 as ENHRY and CDR2 as SYGVKD. This CDR3 reads CAISGGTSPYEQYF. The CDR3 DNA is TGTGCCATCAGTGGCGGGACCTCTCCCTACGAGCAGTACTTC.

This clonotype was recorded at least ten times. The chain is built from TRBV7-3 and TRBJ2-1; TRBD2 matches at 8 bases. The CDR3 runs 15 residues. Trimming took 5 bases from V and 4 from J; bases not matched to a gene: 7. Germline V CDR1 and CDR2: SGHTA, FQGTGA. The CDR3 DNA follows: TGTGCCAGCAGCGCTCTAGCGGGCGGATACAATGAGCAGTTCTTC. Its translation is CASSALAGGYNEQFF.

This clonotype was counted between two and nine times. The chain carries TRBV11-3 and TRBJ2-2, with 15 bases lining up with TRBD2. The CDR3 consists of 19 residues. The germline gives CDR1 SGHNT, CDR2 YENEEA. J gave up 6 bases and V 4 bases, and 12 bases lay outside the gene matches. The CDR3 sequence is CASSSWTSGRAEIAGELFF. The CDR3 coding sequence is TGTGCCAGCAGCTCCTGGACTAGCGGGAGGGCCGAGATTGCCGGGGAGCTGTTTTTT.

Many counts were recorded for this clonotype. This chain uses TRBV4-3 with TRBJ2-5; D unresolved. This CDR3 comprises 15 residues. CDR1 is LGHNA, CDR2 YSLEER, per germline. The V and J ends lost 0 bases and 6 bases respectively, with 14 bases between them. For the CDR3, the DNA is TGCGCCAGCAGCCAAGATGGTGGAGCAAGCCAGACCCAGTACTTC. Translating it yields CASSQDGGASQTQYF.

The table lists this clonotype with many counts. The chain carries TRBV27 and TRBJ2-2; D is possibly TRBD2 (7 bases). CDR1 and CDR2 from the germline V gene are MNHEY and SMNVEV (reference sequence). CDR3 length equals 16 residues. V gave up 2 bases and J gave up 0 bases, with 10 bases separating them. DNA of the CDR3: TGTGCCAGCAGTTTAGGGAGGGGGTCGAACACCGGGGAGCTGTTTTTT. Residues: CASSLGRGSNTGELFF.

This clonotype was seen ten or more times. The V call is TRBV5-1, the J call TRBJ1-2; 11 nucleotides agree with TRBD1. V was pared by 4 bases and J by 3 bases, with 8 bases of the junction left unmatched. CDR3 length equals 16 residues. Germline V gene lookup returns CDR1 SGHRS and CDR2 YFSETQ. The CDR3 nucleotides are TGCGCCAGCAGCGGATATGGGACAGGGGGAGACTATGGCTACACCTTC. Protein sequence: CASSGYGTGGDYGYTF. The variable domain in full, with the rest retrieved from reference TRBV5-1 and TRBJ1-2, is KAGVTQTPRYLIKTRGQQVTLSCSPISGHRSVSWYQQTPGQGLQFLFEYFSETQRNKGNFPGRFSGRQFSNSRSEMNVSTLELGDSALYLCASSGYGTGGDYGYTFGSGTRLTVV.